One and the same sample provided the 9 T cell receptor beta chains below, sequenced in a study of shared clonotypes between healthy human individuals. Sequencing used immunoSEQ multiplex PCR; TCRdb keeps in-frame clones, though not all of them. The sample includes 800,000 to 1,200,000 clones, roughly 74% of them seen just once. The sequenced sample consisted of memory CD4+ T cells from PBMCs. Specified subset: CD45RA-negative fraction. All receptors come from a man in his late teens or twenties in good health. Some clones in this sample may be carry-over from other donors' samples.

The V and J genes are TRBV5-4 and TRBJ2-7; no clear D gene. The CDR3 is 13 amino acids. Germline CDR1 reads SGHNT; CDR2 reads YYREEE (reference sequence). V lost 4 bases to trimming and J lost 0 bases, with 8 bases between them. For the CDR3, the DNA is TGTGCCAGCAGCAACCCCCTCTCCTACGAGCAGTACTTC. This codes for CASSNPLSYEQYF.

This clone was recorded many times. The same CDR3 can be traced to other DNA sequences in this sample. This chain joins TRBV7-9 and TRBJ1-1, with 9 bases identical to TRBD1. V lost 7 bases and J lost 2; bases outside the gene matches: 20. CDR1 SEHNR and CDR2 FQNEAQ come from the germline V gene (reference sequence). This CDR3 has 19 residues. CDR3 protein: CASKSIGGTGRRINTEAFF. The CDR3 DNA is TGTGCCAGCAAATCAATTGGAGGGACAGGGCGAAGGATAAACACTGAAGCTTTCTTT.

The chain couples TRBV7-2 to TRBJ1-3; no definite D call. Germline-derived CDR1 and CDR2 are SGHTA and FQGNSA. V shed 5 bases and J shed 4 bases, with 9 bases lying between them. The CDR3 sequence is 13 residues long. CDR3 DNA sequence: TGTGCCAGCAGCACCGCGGGGGGAAACACCATATATTTT. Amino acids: CASSTAGGNTIYF. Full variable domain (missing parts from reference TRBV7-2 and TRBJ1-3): GAGVSQSPSNKVTEKGKDVELRCDPISGHTALYWYRQSLGQGLEFLIYFQGNSAPDKSGLPSDRFSAERTGGSVSTLTIQRTQQEDSAVYLCASSTAGGNTIYFGEGSWLTVV.

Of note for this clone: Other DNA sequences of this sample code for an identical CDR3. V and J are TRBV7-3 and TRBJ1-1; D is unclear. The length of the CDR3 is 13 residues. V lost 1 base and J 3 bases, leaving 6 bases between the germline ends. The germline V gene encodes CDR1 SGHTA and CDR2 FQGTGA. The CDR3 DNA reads TGTGCCAGCAGCTTAAACCGGGACACTGAAGCTTTCTTT. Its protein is CASSLNRDTEAFF.

CDR3 region: CASSSGVAGANVLTF. CDR3 DNA sequence: TGTGCCAGCAGCTCAGGGGTGGCCGGGGCCAACGTCCTGACTTTC. The chain combines TRBV7-3 with TRBJ2-6; possible D gene TRBD1, 6 bases. The CDR3 runs to 15 residues. The germline CDR1 and CDR2 sequences are SGHTA and FQGTGA. The V end was cut by 4 bases, the J end by 4 bases, with 11 bases between.

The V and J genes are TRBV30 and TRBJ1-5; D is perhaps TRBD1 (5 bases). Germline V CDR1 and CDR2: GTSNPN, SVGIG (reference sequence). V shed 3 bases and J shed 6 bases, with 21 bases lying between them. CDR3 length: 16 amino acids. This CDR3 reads CAWSRPGRGRGQPQHF. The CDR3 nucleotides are TGTGCCTGGAGCCGCCCGGGACGGGGAAGGGGTCAGCCCCAGCATTTT.

CDR3 sequence: CASSLEGGYNEQFF. As DNA, the CDR3 is TGTGCCAGCAGTTTGGAGGGGGGATACAATGAGCAGTTCTTC. The rearrangement links TRBV27 to TRBJ2-1; D is perhaps TRBD1 or TRBD2 (6 bases each). Germline CDR1 MNHEY, CDR2 SMNVEV (reference sequence). The V gene lost 3 bases and the J gene lost 4 bases, with 10 bases spanning the gap. This CDR3 is built from 14 residues.

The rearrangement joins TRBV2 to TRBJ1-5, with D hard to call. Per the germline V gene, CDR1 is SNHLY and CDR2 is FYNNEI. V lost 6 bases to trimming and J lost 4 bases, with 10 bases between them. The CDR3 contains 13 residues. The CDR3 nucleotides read TGTGCCAGCAGGACACACGGAAATCAGCCCCAGCATTTT. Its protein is CASRTHGNQPQHF.

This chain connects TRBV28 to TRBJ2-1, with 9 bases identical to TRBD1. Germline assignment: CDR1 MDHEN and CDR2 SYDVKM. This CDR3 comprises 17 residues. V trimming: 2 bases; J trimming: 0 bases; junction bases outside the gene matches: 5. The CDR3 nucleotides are TGTGCCAGCAGTTTAGCCGGGACAGGGAGCTCCTACAATGAGCAGTTCTTC. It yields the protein CASSLAGTGSSYNEQFF.